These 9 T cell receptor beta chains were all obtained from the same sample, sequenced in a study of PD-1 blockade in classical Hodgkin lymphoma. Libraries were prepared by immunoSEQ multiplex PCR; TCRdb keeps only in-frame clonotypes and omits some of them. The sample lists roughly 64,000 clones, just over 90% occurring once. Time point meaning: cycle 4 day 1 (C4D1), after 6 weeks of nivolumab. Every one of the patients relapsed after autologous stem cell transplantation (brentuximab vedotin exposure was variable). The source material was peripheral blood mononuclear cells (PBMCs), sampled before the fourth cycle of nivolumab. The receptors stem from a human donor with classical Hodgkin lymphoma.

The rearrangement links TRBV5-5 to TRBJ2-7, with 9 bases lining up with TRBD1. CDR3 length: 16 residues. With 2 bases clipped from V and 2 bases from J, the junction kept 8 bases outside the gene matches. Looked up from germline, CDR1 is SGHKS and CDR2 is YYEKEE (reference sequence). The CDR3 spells CASSFWGQGVPYEQYF. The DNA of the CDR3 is TGTGCCAGCAGCTTTTGGGGACAGGGCGTCCCCTACGAGCAGTACTTC.

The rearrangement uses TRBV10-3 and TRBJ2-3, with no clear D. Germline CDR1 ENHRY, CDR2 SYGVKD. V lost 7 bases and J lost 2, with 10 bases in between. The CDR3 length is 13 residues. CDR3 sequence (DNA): TGTGCCATCATGCGTCAGCACACAGATACGCAGTATTTT. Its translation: CAIMRQHTDTQYF.

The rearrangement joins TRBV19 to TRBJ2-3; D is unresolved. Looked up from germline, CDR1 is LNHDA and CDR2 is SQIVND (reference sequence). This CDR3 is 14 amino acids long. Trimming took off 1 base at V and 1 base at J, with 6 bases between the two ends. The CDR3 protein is CASSIVSGTDTQYF. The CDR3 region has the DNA TGTGCCAGTAGTATAGTCTCCGGCACAGATACGCAGTATTTT.

The CDR3: CASSSLAGVETQYF. The CDR3 DNA reads as TGTGCCAGCAGTTCCCTAGCGGGAGTGGAGACCCAGTACTTC. The chain carries TRBV6-5 and TRBJ2-5; 10 nucleotides align to TRBD2. CDR3 size: 14 residues. Germline values: CDR1 MNHEY, CDR2 SVGAGI. J was trimmed by 5 bases and V by 4 bases; bases with no gene match: 4.

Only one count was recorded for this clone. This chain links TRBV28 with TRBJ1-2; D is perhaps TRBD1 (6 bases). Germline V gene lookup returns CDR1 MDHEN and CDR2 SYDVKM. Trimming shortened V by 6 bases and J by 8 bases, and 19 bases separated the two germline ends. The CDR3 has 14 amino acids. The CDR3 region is CASRLAGALGGYTF. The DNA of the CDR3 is TGTGCCAGCAGACTGGCAGGGGCCCTCGGGGGCTACACCTTC.

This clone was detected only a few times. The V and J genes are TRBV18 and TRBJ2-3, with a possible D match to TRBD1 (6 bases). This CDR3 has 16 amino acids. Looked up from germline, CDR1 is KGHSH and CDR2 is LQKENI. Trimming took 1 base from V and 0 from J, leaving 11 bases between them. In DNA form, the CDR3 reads TGTGCCAGCTCACCACTCGGGACATCTAGCACAGATACGCAGTATTTT. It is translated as CASSPLGTSSTDTQYF.

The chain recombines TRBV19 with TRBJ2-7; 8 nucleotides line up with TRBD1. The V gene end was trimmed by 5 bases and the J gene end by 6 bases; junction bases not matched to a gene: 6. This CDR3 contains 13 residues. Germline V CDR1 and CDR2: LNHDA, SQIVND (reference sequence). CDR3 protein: CASSYGQGREQYF. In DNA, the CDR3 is TGTGCCAGTAGTTACGGACAGGGTCGCGAGCAGTACTTC. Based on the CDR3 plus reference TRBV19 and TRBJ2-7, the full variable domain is DGGITQSPKYLFRKEGQNVTLSCEQNLNHDAMYWYRQDPGQGLRLIYYSQIVNDFQKGDIAEGYSVSREKKESFPLTVTSAQKNPTAFYLCASSYGQGREQYFGPGTRLTVT.

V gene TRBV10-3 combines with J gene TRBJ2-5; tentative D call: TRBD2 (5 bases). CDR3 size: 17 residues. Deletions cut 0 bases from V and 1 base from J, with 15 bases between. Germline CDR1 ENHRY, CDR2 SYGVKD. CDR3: CAISESIGILFQETQYF. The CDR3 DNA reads TGTGCCATCAGTGAGTCGATCGGGATTCTATTCCAAGAGACCCAGTACTTC.

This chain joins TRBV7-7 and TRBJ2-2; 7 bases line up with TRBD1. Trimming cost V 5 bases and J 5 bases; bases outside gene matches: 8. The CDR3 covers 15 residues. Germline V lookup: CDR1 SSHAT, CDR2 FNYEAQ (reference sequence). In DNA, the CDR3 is TGTGCCAGCAGCCGACAGGGTTTCGCTACCGGGGAGCTGTTTTTT. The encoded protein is CASSRQGFATGELFF.